This T cell receptor (beta chain) was captured in a study of T-cell reconstitution after alpha-beta-depleted transplantation in children. This clonotype was seen ten or more times. With 4 bases clipped from V and 2 bases from J, the junction kept 9 bases outside the gene matches. The CDR3 is 16 residues long. Germline values: CDR1 SGDLS, CDR2 YYNGEE. Preparation of the TCRbeta library was carried out with unique molecular identifiers. TCRdb processed the PCR reads anew with MiXCR; each CDR3 protein has one entry. The sample includes 100,000 or so distinct CDR3 sequences, 10% to 15% of them seen just once.

Sequences were derived from PBMCs from the stem cell graft donor, sampled from the stem cell graft. This receptor was obtained from a human donor who donated a stem cell graft to a child with inherited bone marrow failure. J is TRBJ2-5 and V is TRBV9; 9 bases match TRBD2. The CDR3, as DNA: TGTGCCAGCAGCCCGAGAAGCGGGGGGCTTCAAGAGACCCAGTACTTC. It codes for CASSPRSGGLQETQYF.